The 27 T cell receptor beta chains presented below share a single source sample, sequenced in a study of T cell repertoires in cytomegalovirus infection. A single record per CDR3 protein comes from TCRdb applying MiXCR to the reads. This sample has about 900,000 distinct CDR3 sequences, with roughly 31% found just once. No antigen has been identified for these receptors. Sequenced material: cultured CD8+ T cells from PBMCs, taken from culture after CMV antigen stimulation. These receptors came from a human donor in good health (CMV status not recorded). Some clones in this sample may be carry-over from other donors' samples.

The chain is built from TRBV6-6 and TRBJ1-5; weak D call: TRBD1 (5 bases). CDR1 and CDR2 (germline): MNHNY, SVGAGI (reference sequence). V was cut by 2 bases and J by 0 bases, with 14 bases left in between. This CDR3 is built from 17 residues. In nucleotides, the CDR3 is TGTGCCAGCAGTTACATCAGGGTGGAATATAGCAATCAGCCCCAGCATTTT. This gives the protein CASSYIRVEYSNQPQHF.

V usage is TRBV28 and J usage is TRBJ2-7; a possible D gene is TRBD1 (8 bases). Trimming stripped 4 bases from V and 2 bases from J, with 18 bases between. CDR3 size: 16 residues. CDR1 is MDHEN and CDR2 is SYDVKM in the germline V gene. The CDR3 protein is CASSSRTGRGAYEQYF. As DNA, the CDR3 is TGTGCCAGCAGTTCCCGGACAGGGAGGGGTGCCTACGAGCAGTACTTC.

CDR3 sequence (DNA): TGTGCCATCAGTGTCCTTACCTACAATGAGCAGTTCTTC. Its protein product is CAISVLTYNEQFF. The V and J genes are TRBV10-3 and TRBJ2-1; D is uncertain. V was pared by 4 bases and J by 2 bases, with 6 bases between. Per germline, CDR1 ENHRY and CDR2 SYGVKD. CDR3 length equals 13 residues.

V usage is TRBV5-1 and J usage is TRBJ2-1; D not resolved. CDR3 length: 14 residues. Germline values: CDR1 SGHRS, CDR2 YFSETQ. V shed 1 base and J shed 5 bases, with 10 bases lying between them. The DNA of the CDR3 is TGCGCCAGCAGCTTGTTGTCTGTCGACAATGAGCAGTTCTTC. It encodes CASSLLSVDNEQFF.

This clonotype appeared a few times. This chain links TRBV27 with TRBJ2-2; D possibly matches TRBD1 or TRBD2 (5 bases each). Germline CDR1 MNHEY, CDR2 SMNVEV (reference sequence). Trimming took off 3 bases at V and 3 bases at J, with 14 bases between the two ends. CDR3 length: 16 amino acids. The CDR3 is CASSFGEGPDTGELFF. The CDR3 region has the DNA TGTGCCAGCAGTTTCGGAGAGGGACCGGACACCGGGGAGCTGTTTTTT.

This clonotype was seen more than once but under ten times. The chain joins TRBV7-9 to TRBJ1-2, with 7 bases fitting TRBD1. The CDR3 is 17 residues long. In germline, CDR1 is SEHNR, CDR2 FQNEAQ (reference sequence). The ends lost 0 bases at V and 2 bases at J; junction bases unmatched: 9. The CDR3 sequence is CASSLAPGQMFNYGYTF. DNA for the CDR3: TGTGCCAGCAGCTTAGCTCCGGGACAGATGTTCAACTATGGCTACACCTTC. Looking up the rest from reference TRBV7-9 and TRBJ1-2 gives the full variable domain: DTGVSQNPRHKITKRGQNVTFRCDPISEHNRLYWYRQTLGQGPEFLTYFQNEAQLEKSRLLSDRFSAERPKGSFSTLEIQRTEQGDSAMYLCASSLAPGQMFNYGYTFGSGTRLTVV.

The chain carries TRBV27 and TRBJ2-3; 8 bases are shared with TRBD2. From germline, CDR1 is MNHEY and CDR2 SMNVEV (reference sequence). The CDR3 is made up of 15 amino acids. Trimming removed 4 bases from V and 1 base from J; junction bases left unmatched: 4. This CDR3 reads CASSSRRGGTDTQYF. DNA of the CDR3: TGTGCCAGCAGTTCTCGGCGGGGGGGCACAGATACGCAGTATTTT.

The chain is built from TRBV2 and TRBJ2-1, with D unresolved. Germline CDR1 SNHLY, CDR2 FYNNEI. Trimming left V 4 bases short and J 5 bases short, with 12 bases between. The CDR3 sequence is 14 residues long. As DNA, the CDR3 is TGTGCCAGCAGTGGGCTCAGTGGGGACAATGAGCAGTTCTTC. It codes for CASSGLSGDNEQFF.

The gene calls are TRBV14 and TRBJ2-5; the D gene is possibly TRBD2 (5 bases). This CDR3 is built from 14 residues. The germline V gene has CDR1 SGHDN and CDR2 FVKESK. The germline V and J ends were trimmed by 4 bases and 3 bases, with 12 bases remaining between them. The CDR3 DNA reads TGTGCCAGCAGCCGAGGGCCTCAGGAAGAGACCCAGTACTTC. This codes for CASSRGPQEETQYF. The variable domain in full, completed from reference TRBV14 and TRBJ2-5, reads EAGVTQFPSHSVIEKGQTVTLRCDPISGHDNLYWYRRVMGKEIKFLLHFVKESKQDESGMPNNRFLAERTGGTYSTLKVQPAELEDSGVYFCASSRGPQEETQYFGPGTRLLVL.

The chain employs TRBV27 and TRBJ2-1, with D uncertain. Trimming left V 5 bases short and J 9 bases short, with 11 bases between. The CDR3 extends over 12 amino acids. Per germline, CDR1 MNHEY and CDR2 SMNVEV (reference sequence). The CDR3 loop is CASSTPRAEQFF. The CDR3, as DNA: TGTGCCAGCAGTACACCTCGAGCTGAGCAGTTCTTC.

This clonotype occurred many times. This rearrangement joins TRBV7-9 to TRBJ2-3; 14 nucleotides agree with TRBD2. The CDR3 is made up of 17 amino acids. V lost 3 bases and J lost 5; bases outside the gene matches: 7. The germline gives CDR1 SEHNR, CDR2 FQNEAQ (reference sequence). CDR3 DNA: TGTGCCAGCAGCTTGTCGGGACTAGCGGGGGCCCAAGATACGCAGTATTTT. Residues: CASSLSGLAGAQDTQYF.

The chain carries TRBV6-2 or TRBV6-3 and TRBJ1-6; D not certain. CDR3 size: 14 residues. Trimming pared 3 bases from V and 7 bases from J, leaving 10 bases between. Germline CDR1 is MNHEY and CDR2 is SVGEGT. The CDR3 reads CASSYPALNSPLHF. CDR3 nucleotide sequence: TGTGCCAGCAGTTATCCAGCATTAAATTCACCCCTCCACTTT.

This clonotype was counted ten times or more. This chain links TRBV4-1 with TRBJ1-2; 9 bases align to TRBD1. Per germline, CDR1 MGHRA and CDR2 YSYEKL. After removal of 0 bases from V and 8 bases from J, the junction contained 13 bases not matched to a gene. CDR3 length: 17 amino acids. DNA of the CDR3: TGCGCCAGCAGCCAAGATGGTCGAACAGGGGGCGTAGGAGGCTACACCTTC. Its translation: CASSQDGRTGGVGGYTF.

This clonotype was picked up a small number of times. Written as DNA, the CDR3 is TGTGCCAGCAGCCAAGGGGGTCCCTACAATGAGCAGTTCTTC. Protein sequence: CASSQGGPYNEQFF. The chain links TRBV14 to TRBJ2-1; D call uncertain. The V end was cut by 1 base, the J end by 2 bases, with 6 bases between. The V gene's germline CDR1 is SGHDN and CDR2 FVKESK. The CDR3 runs 14 residues.

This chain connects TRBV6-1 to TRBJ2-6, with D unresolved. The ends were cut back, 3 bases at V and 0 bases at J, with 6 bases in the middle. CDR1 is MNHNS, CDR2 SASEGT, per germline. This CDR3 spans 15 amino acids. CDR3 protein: CASSDGFSGANVLTF. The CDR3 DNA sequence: TGTGCCAGCAGTGATGGGTTCTCTGGGGCCAACGTCCTGACTTTC.

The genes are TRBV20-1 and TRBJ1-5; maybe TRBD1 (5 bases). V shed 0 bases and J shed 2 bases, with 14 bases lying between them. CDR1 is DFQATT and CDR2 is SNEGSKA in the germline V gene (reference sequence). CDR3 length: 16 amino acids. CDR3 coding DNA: TGCAGTGCTAGAGATGGGAAGGGGTGGCGCAATCAGCCCCAGCATTTT. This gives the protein CSARDGKGWRNQPQHF.

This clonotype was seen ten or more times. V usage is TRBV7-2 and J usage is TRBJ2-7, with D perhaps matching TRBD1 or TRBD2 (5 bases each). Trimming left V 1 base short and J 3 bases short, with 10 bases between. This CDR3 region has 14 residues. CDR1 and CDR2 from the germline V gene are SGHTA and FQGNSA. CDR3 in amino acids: CASSLVLGDYEQYF. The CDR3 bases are TGTGCCAGCAGCTTAGTACTAGGGGACTACGAGCAGTACTTC.

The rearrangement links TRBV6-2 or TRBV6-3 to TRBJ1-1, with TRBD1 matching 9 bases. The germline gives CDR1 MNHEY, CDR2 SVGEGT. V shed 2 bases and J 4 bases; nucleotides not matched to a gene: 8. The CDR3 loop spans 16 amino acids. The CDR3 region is CASSYRTGEGVTEAFF. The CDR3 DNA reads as TGTGCCAGCAGTTACCGGACAGGGGAAGGAGTCACTGAAGCTTTCTTT.

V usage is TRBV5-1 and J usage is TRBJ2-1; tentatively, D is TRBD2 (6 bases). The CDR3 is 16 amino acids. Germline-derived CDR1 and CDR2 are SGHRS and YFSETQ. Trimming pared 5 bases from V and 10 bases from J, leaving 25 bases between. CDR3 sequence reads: CASSFTGDPSEREQFF. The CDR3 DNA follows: TGCGCCAGCAGTTTCACGGGGGACCCTTCTGAAAGGGAGCAGTTCTTC. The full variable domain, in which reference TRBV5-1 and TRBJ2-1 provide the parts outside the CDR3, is KAGVTQTPRYLIKTRGQQVTLSCSPISGHRSVSWYQQTPGQGLQFLFEYFSETQRNKGNFPGRFSGRQFSNSRSEMNVSTLELGDSALYLCASSFTGDPSEREQFFGPGTRLTVL.

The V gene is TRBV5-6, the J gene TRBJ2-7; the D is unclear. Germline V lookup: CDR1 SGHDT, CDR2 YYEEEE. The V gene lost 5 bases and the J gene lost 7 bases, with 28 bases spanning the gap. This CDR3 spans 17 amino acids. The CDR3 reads CASSHSGLPTSSWEQYV. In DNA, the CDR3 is TGTGCCAGCAGTCATTCGGGCTTACCTACCAGCTCGTGGGAGCAGTACGTC.

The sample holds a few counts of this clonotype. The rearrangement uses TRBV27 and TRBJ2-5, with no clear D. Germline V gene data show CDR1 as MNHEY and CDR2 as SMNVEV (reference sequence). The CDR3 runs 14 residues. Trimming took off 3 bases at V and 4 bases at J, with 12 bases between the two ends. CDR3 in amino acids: CASSFAPRVETQYF. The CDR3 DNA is TGTGCCAGCAGTTTCGCACCCCGGGTAGAGACCCAGTACTTC.

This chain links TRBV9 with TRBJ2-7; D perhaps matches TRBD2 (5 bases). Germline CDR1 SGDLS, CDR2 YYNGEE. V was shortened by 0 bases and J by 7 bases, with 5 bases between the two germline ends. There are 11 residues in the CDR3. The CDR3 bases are TGTGCCAGCAGCGTAGGGAGGGAGCAGTACTTC. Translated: CASSVGREQYF.

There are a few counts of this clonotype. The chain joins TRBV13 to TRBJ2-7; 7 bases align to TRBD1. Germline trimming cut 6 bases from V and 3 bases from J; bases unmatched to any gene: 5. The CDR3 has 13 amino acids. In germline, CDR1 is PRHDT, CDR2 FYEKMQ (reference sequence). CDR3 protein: CASRGQEDYEQYV. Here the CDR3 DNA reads TGTGCCAGCAGAGGACAGGAAGACTACGAGCAGTACGTC.

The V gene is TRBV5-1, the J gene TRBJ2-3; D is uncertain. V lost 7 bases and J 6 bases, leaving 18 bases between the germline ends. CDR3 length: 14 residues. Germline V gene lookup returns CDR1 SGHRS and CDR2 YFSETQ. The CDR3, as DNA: TGCGCCAGCGGGCCAGACCACCAAGGGGATACGCAGTATTTT. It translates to CASGPDHQGDTQYF.

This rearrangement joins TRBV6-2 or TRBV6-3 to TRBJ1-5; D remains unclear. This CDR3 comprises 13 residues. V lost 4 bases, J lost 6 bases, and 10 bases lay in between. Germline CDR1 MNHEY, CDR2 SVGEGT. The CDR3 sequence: CASSSSVAQPQHF. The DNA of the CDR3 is TGTGCCAGCAGTTCATCTGTTGCTCAGCCCCAGCATTTT.

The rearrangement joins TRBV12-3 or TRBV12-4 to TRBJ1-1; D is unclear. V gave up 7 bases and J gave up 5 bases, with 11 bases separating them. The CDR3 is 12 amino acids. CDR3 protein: CASTLIGTEAFF. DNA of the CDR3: TGTGCCAGCACTCTCATAGGTACTGAAGCTTTCTTT.

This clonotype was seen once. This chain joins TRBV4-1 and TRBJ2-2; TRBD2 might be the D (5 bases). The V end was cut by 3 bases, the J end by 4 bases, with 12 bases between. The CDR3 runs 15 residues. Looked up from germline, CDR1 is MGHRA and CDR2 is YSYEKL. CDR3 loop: CASSQVDRGTGELFF. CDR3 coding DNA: TGCGCCAGCAGCCAGGTGGACCGGGGCACCGGGGAGCTGTTTTTT.